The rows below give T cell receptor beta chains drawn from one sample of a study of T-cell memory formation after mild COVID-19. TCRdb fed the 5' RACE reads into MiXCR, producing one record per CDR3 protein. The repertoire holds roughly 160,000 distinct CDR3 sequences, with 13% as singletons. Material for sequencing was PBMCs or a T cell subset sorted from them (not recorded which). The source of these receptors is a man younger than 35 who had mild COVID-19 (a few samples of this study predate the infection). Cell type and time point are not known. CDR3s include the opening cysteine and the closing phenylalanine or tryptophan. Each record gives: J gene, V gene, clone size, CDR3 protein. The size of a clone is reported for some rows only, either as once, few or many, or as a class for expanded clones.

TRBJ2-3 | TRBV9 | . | CASSVVQITDTQYF
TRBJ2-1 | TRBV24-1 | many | CATSDRGARSYNEQFF
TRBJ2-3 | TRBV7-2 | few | CASSLLRGPQYF
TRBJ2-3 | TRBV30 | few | CAWSARWGADTQYF
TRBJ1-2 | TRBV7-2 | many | CASSEGGTGANYGYTF
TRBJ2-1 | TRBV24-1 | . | CATSGTSNEQFF
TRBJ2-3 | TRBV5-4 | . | CASRGRGGGTDTQYF
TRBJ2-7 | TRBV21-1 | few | CASGRQDQRKDHEQYF
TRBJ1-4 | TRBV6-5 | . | CASSMGSGKLFF
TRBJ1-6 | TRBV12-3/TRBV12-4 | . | CASTLRGSYNSPLHF
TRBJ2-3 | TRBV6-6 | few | CASSSIAGEAPDTQYF
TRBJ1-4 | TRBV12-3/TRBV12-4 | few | CASSFRQGAANEKLFF
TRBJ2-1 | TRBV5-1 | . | CASSFMTGDNEQFF
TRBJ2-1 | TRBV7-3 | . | CASSSRQFAEQFF
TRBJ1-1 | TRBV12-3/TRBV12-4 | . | CASSLHRGVAEAFF
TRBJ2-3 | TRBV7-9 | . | CASSRGTRGSGDTQYF